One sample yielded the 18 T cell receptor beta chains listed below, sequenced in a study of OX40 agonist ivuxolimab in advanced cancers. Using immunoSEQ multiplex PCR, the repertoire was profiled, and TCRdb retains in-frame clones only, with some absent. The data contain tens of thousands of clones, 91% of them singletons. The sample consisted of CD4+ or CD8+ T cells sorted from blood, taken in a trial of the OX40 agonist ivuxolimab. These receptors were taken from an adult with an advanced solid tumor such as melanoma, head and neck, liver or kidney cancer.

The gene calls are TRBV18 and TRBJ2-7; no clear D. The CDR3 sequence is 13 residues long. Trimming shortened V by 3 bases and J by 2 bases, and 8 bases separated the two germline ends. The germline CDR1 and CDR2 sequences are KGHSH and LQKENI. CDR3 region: CASSPGPTYEQYF. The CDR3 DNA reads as TGTGCCAGCTCACCTGGGCCCACCTACGAGCAGTACTTC.

The CDR3 region is CASSLFMAGNTIYF. The CDR3 DNA follows: TGTGCCAGCAGCCTGTTTATGGCCGGAAACACCATATATTTT. This chain uses TRBV5-8 with TRBJ1-3; D gene unclear. The germline V and J ends were trimmed by 4 bases and 4 bases, with 12 bases remaining between them. The CDR3 is 14 residues long. The germline CDR1 and CDR2 sequences are SGHTS and YDEGEE.

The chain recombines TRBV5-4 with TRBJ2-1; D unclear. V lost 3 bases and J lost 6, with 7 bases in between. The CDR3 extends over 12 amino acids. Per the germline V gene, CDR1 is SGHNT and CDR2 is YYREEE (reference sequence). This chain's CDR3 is CASSSPGNEQFF. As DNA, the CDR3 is TGTGCCAGCAGCTCGCCAGGCAATGAGCAGTTCTTC.

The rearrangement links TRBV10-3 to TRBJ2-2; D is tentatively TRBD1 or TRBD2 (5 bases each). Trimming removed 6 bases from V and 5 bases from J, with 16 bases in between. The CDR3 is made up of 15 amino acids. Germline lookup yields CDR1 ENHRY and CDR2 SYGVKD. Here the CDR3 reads CAIRETWGRTGELFF. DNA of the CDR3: TGTGCCATCAGGGAGACATGGGGACGGACCGGGGAGCTGTTTTTT.

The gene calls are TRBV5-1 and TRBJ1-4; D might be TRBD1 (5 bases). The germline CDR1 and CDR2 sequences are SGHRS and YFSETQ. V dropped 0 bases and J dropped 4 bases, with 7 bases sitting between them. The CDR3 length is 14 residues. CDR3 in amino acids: CASSLGDGNEKLFF. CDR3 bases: TGCGCCAGCAGCTTGGGGGACGGTAATGAAAAACTGTTTTTT.

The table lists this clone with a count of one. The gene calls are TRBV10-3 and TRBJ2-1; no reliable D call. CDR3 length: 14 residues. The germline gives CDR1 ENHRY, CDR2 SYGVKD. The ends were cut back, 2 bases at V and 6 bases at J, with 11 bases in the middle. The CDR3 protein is CAISEVSRSNEQFF. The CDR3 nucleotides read TGTGCCATCAGTGAGGTATCTAGATCCAATGAGCAGTTCTTC.

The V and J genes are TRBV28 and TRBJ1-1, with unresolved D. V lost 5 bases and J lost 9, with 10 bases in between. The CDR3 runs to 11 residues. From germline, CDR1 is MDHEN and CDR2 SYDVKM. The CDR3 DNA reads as TGTGCCAGCAGTCTCCTTTCTAAAGCTTTCTTT. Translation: CASSLLSKAFF. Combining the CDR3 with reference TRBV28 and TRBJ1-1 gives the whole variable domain DVKVTQSSRYLVKRTGEKVFLECVQDMDHENMFWYRQDPGLGLRLIYFSYDVKMKEKGDIPEGYSVSREKKERFSLILESASTNQTSMYLCASSLLSKAFFGQGTRLTVV.

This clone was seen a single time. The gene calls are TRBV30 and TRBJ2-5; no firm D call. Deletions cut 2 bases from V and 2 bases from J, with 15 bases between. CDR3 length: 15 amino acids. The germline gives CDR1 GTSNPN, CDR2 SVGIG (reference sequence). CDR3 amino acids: CAWSPLTGGQETQYF. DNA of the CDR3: TGTGCCTGGAGTCCCCTAACGGGTGGACAAGAGACCCAGTACTTC.

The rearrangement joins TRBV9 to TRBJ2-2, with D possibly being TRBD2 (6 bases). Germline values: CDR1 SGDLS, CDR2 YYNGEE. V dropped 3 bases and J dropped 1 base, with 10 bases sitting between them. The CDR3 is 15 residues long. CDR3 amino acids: CASSAFSGNTGELFF. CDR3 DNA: TGTGCCAGCAGCGCATTTAGCGGGAACACCGGGGAGCTGTTTTTT.

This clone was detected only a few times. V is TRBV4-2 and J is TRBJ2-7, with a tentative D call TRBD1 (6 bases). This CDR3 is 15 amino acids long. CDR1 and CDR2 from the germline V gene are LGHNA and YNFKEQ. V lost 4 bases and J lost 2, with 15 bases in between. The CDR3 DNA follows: TGTGCCAGCAGCCGGGAAACAGGGAATACCTACGAGCAGTACTTC. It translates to CASSRETGNTYEQYF.

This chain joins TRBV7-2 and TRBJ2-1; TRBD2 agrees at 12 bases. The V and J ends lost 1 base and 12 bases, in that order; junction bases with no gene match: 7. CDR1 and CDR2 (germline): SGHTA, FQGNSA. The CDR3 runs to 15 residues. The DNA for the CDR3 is TGTGCCAGCAGCTTAGGGCTAGCGGGAGGGCCGGGGCAGTTCTTC. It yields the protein CASSLGLAGGPGQFF.

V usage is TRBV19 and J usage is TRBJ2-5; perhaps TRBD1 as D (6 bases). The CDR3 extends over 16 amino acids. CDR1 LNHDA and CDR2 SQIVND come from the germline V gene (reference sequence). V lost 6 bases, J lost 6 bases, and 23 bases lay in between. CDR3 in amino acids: CASRDIRGPTAKTQYF. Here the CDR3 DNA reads TGTGCCAGTAGAGATATCAGGGGACCCACCGCAAAGACCCAGTACTTC.

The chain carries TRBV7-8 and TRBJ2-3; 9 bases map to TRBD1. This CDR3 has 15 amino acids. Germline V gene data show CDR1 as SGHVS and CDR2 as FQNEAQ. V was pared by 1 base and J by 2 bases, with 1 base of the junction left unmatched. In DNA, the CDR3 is TGTGCCAGCAGCTTAGACAGGGGGCCCACAGATACGCAGTATTTT. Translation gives CASSLDRGPTDTQYF.

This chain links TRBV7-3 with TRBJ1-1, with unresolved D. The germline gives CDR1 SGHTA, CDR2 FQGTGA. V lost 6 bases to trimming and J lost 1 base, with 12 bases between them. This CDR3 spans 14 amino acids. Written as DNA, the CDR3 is TGTGCCAGCAGGGTTAGGACGGCGAACACTGAAGCTTTCTTT. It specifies CASRVRTANTEAFF.

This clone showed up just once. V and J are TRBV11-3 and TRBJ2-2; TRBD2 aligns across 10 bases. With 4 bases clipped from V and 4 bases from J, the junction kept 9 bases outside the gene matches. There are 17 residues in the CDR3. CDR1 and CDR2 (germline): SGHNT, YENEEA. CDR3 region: CASSSSSGSDVTGELFF. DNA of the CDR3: TGTGCCAGCAGCTCCTCTAGCGGGAGCGACGTCACCGGGGAGCTGTTTTTT.

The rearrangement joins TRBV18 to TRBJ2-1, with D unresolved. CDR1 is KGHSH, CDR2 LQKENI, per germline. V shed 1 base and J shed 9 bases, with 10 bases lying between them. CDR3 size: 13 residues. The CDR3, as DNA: TGTGCCAGCTCACCACGCCCAGAGGCTGAGCAGTTCTTC. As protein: CASSPRPEAEQFF.

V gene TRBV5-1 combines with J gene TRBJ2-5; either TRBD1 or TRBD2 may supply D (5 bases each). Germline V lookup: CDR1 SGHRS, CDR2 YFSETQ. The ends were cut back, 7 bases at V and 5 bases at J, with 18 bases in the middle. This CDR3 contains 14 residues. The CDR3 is CASGRDAVGETQYF. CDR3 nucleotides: TGCGCCAGCGGCCGGGACGCCGTAGGGGAGACCCAGTACTTC.

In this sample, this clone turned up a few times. The CDR3 nucleotides are TGTGCCAGCAGCCCACAGAGATCCTATGGCTACACCTTC. This codes for CASSPQRSYGYTF. This sequence joins TRBV5-6 and TRBJ1-2; D not certain. Germline assignment: CDR1 SGHDT and CDR2 YYEEEE. V was pared by 4 bases and J by 4 bases, with 11 bases between. CDR3 size: 13 residues. Supplemented by reference TRBV5-6 and TRBJ1-2, the full variable domain reads DAGVTQSPTHLIKTRGQQVTLRCSPKSGHDTVSWYQQALGQGPQFIFQYYEEEERQRGNFPDRFSGHQFPNYSSELNVNALLLGDSALYLCASSPQRSYGYTFGSGTRLTVV.